This T cell receptor (beta chain) stems from a study of T cell responses to AZD1222 COVID-19 vaccine. Libraries were prepared by immunoSEQ multiplex PCR; TCRdb keeps only in-frame clonotypes and omits some of them. The data contain around 140,000 clones, 93% of them singletons. Study outcomes and limitations: Only five to seven individuals given AZD1222 were seropositive at baseline. Females made up more of the donors, who were largely white British, and clonal diversity may have come out too low. Sampling captured repertoires only after the peak T cell response.

In the case of this clone: Its specificity is not known.

The material was peripheral blood, obtained on day 0 of MenACWY control vaccination. This TCR derives from an adult in good health.

The CDR3 reads CASSLSFRGGNTIYF. CDR3 DNA sequence: TGTGCCAGCAGTTTATCGTTCAGGGGTGGAAACACCATATATTTT. The V and J genes are TRBV27 and TRBJ1-3; TRBD1 might be the D (6 bases). Trimming cost V 0 bases and J 3 bases, with 9 bases left between them. The germline gives CDR1 MNHEY, CDR2 SMNVEV (reference sequence). CDR3 length: 15 amino acids.